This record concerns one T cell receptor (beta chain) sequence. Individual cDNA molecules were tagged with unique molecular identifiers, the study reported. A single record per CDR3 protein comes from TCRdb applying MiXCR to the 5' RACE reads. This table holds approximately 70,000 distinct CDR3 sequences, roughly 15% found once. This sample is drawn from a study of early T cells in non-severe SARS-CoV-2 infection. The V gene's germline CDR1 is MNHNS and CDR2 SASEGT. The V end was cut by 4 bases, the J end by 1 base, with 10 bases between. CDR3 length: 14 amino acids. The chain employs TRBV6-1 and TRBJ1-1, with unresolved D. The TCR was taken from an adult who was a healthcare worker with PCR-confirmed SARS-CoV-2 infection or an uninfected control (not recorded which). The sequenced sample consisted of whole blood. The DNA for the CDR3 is TGTGCCAGCAGTGGAGGCCGGGGGAACACTGAAGCTTTCTTT. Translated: CASSGGRGNTEAFF.